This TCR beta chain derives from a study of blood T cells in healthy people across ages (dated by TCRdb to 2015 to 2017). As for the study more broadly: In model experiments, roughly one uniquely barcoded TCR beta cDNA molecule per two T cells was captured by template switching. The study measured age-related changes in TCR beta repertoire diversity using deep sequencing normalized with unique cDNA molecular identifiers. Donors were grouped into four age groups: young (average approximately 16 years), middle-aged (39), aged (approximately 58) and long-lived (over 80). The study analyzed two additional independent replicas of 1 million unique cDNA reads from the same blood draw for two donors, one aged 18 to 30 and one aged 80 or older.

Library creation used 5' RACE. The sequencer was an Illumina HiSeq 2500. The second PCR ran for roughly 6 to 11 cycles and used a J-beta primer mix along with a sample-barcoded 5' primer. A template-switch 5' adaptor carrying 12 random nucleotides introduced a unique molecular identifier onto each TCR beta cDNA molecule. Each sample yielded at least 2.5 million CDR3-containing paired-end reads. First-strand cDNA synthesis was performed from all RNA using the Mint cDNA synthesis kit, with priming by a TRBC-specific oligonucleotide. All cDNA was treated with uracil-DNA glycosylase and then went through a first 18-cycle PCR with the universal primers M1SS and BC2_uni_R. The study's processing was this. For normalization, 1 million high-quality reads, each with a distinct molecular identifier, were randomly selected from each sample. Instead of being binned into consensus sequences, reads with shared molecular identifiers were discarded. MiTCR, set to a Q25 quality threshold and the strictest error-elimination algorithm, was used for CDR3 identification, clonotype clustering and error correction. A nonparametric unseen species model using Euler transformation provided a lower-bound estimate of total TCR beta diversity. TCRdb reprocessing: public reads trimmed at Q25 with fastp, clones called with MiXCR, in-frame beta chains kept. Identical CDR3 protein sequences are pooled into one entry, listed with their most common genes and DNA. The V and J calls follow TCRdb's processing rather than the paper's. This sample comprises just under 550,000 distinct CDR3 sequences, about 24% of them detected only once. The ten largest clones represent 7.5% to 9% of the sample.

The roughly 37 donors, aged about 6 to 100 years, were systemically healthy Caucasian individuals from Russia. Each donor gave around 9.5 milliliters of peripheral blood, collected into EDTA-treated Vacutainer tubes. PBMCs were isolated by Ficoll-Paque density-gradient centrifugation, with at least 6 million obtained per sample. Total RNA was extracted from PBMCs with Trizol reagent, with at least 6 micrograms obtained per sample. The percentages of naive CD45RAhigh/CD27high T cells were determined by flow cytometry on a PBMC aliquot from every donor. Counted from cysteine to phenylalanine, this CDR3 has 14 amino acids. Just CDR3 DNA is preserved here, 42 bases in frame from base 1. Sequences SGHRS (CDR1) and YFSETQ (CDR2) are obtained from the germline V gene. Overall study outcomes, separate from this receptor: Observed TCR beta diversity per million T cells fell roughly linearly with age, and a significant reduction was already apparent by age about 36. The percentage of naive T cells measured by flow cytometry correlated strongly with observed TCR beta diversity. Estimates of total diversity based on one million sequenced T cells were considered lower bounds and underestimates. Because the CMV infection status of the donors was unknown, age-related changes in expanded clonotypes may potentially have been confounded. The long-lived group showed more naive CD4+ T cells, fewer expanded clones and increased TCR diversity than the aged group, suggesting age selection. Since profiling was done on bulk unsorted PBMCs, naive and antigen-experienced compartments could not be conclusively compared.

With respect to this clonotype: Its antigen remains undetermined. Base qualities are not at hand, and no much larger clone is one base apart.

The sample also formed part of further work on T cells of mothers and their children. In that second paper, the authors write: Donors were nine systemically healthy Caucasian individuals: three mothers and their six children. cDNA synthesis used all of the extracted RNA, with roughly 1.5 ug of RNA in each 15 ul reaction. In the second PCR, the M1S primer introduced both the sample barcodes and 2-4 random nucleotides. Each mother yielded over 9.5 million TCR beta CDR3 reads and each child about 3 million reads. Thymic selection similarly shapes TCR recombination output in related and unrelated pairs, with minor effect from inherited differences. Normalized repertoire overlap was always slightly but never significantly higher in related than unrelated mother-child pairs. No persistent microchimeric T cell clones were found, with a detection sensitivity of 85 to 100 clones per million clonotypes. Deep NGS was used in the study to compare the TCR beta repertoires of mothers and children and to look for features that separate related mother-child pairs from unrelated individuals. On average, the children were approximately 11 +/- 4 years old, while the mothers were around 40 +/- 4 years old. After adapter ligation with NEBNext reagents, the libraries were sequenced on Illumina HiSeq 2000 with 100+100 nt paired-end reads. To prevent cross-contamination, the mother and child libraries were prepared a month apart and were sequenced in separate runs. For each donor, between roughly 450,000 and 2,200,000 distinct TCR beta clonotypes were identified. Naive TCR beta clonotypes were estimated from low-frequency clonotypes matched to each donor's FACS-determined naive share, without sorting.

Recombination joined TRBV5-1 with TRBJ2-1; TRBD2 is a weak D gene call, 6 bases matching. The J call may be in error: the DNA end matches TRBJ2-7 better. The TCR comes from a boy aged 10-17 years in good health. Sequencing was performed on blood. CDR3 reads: CASRVTGRDHEQYF. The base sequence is TGCGCCAGCCGAGTCACCGGGAGAGACCACGAGCAGTACTTC.